This T cell receptor (beta chain) was recovered during a study of cytomegalovirus exposure and HLA in healthy donors. The CDR3 runs to 18 residues. The germline V gene encodes CDR1 SGHNT and CDR2 YENEEA. The ends were cut back, 0 bases at V and 0 bases at J, with 18 bases in the middle. Data came from immunoSEQ multiplex PCR; TCRdb stores just in-frame clones and leaves some out. The data hold 150,000 to 200,000 clones, with around four fifths observed a single time. The rearrangement links TRBV11-3 to TRBJ2-7, with a tentative D call TRBD2 (5 bases). This receptor was obtained from a man younger than 45 in good health and CMV-seropositive. The material sequenced was PBMCs. Written as DNA, the CDR3 is TGTGCCAGCAGCTTAGACCAAGGCGGGTCGGGGAGCTCCTACGAGCAGTACTTC. Translated: CASSLDQGGSGSSYEQYF. Variable domain in full (rest from reference TRBV11-3 and TRBJ2-7): EAGVVQSPRYKIIEKKQPVAFWCNPISGHNTLYWYLQNLGQGPELLIRYENEEAVDDSQLPKDRFSAERLKGVDSTLKIQPAELGDSAVYLCASSLDQGGSGSSYEQYFGPGTRLTVT.